A single sample is the source of the 23 T cell receptor beta chains below, sequenced in a study of regulatory T cells in long-lasting Graves disease (dated by TCRdb to the early 2020s). Reading the label with the study, this specimen's time point is: newly diagnosed GD, antithyroid drugs for less than 3 months. For both TCR sequencing and RNA sequencing, RNA was extracted from PBMCs in TRIzol. Preparation of the library involved multiplex PCR. Sequencing was carried out with an Illumina HiSeq 4000. TCR beta libraries were built with iRepertoire HTBI primers and Arm-PCR amplification of CDR3 regions. TCRdb itself trimmed the public reads at Q25 with fastp, ran MiXCR and retained productive beta chains. When rows share a CDR3 protein, they turn into one entry using the most common DNA and genes. This sample gives around 330,000 distinct CDR3 sequences in total; 15% to 20% of them show up just once. The ten most abundant clones make up around 36% of the sample.

Here the sequenced sample was peripheral blood mononuclear cells (PBMCs), taken at new diagnosis, from a patient treated with antithyroid drugs. These receptors came from a female donor with Graves disease.

This clonotype occurred many times. CDR3 loop: CSARVGGGYNEQFF. CDR3 nucleotides: TGCAGTGCTAGAGTTGGGGGTGGATACAATGAGCAGTTCTTC. V gene TRBV20-1 combines with J gene TRBJ2-1; TRBD1 or TRBD2 may be the D gene (5 bases each). The CDR3 has 14 residues. CDR1 and CDR2 (germline): DFQATT, SNEGSKA (reference sequence). The V end was cut by 1 base, the J end by 4 bases, with 11 bases between.

The CDR3 bases are TGTGCCAGCAGCAAAACAGGCGGTAATTCACCCCTCCACTTT. It yields the protein CASSKTGGNSPLHF. The J gene is TRBJ1-6, the V gene TRBV6-1, with a weak D call TRBD1 (5 bases). Germline V gene data show CDR1 as MNHNS and CDR2 as SASEGT. The CDR3 length is 14 residues. The V and J ends lost 6 bases and 6 bases respectively, with 12 bases between them.

Ten or more counts support this clonotype. The chain links TRBV2 to TRBJ2-3, with D perhaps matching TRBD2 (6 bases). The CDR3 is 16 residues long. V was shortened by 8 bases and J by 1 base, with 19 bases between the two germline ends. Germline loops: CDR1 SNHLY, CDR2 FYNNEI. CDR3 in DNA: TGTGCCAGCTCGCTGGAGGGATCATGGGGCACAGATACGCAGTATTTT. This codes for CASSLEGSWGTDTQYF.

This clonotype has a single count. The genes are TRBV12-3 or TRBV12-4 and TRBJ1-5, with D unresolved. V lost 8 bases and J lost 2, with 13 bases in between. This CDR3 region has 14 residues. The DNA of the CDR3 is TGTGCCAGCGGTGCACCCCCGGGCAATCAGCCCCAGCATTTT. It encodes CASGAPPGNQPQHF.

V usage is TRBV9 and J usage is TRBJ2-3; the D gene is possibly TRBD1 (6 bases). Germline loops: CDR1 SGDLS, CDR2 YYNGEE. The CDR3 has 15 residues. Trimming left V 0 bases short and J 3 bases short, with 11 bases between. In DNA form, the CDR3 reads TGTGCCAGCAGCGTAGCCCCAGGGGTTACAGATACGCAGTATTTT. Protein: CASSVAPGVTDTQYF.

There are a few counts of this clonotype. The chain combines TRBV5-1 with TRBJ1-1, with 7 bases fitting TRBD1. CDR3 length: 16 residues. J gave up 0 bases and V 0 bases, and 5 bases lay outside the gene matches. CDR1 and CDR2 (germline): SGHRS, YFSETQ. The CDR3 region has the DNA TGCGCCAGCAGCTTGGCAGCCGGGACAGTGAACACTGAAGCTTTCTTT. This codes for CASSLAAGTVNTEAFF.

This clonotype was detected ten times or more. The chain is built from TRBV11-2 and TRBJ2-5; 9 positions agree with TRBD2. The germline gives CDR1 SGHAT, CDR2 FQNNGV. CDR3 length equals 15 residues. The ends lost 5 bases at V and 2 bases at J; junction bases unmatched: 6. CDR3 in DNA: TGTGCCAGCAGCGCCCGACTAGCGGCACAAGAGACCCAGTACTTC. Translated, it gives CASSARLAAQETQYF.

This clonotype appeared many times. The chain employs TRBV7-8 and TRBJ2-1; no clear D gene. Germline CDR1 and CDR2: SGHVS and FQNEAQ. V gave up 5 bases and J gave up 4 bases, with 12 bases separating them. The CDR3 is 14 residues long. The CDR3 DNA follows: TGTGCCAGCAGCCCAACCGGGCAGTACAATGAGCAGTTCTTC. Translation: CASSPTGQYNEQFF. Full variable domain (missing parts from reference TRBV7-8 and TRBJ2-1): GAGVSQSPRYKVAKRGQDVALRCDPISGHVSLFWYQQALGQGPEFLTYFQNEAQLDKSGLPSDRFFAERPEGSVSTLKIQRTQQEDSAVYLCASSPTGQYNEQFFGPGTRLTVL.

Turning to this clonotype: Possible read error: a much larger clone is one base away. This chain's CDR3 is CASSRVDEREQYF. The CDR3, as DNA: TGTGCCAGCAGCCGAGTGGATGAGCGGGAGCAGTACTTC. J is TRBJ2-7 and V is TRBV11-3; tentative D call: TRBD2 (5 bases). The V gene lost 5 bases and the J gene lost 7 bases, with 15 bases spanning the gap. Germline V lookup: CDR1 SGHNT, CDR2 YENEEA. The CDR3 consists of 13 residues.

This clonotype was found a few times. A much larger clone sits a single nucleotide away, making a read error possible. V usage is TRBV6-2 or TRBV6-3 and J usage is TRBJ1-5, with D maybe TRBD1 (6 bases). Germline V gene lookup returns CDR1 MNHEY and CDR2 SVGEGT. CDR3 length equals 16 residues. In DNA form, the CDR3 reads TGTGCCCGCAGTTACTATGGGGGCAATAGCAATCAGCCCCAGCATTTT. Encoded protein: CARSYYGGNSNQPQHF.

V gene TRBV7-9 combines with J gene TRBJ2-2; 9 bases agree with TRBD2. Losses at the gene ends were 8 bases for V and 2 bases for J; bases not matched to a gene: 3. Germline V CDR1 and CDR2: SEHNR, FQNEAQ (reference sequence). The CDR3 runs to 14 residues. The CDR3 nucleotides are TGTGCCAGCCGTAGCGGGGGTAACACCGGGGAGCTGTTTTTT. Protein sequence: CASRSGGNTGELFF.

This clonotype was seen repeatedly, ten times or more. The gene calls are TRBV10-3 and TRBJ2-1; 9 bases line up with TRBD2. The CDR3 spans 15 residues. Germline V gene sequence: CDR1 ENHRY, CDR2 SYGVKD. Losses at the gene ends were 0 bases for V and 6 bases for J; bases not matched to a gene: 3. The CDR3 DNA follows: TGTGCCATCAGTGAGTCTAGCGGGAGAAGCAATGAGCAGTTCTTC. It codes for CAISESSGRSNEQFF.

This clonotype came up many times. The rearrangement uses TRBV10-2 and TRBJ1-1; no clear D gene. The CDR3 covers 13 residues. The germline gives CDR1 WSHSY, CDR2 SAAADI. The V end lost 2 bases, the J end lost 8 bases, and 12 bases lay between the germline ends. The CDR3 loop is CASSEGVKSEAFF. The CDR3 DNA follows: TGCGCCAGCAGTGAGGGGGTAAAGTCCGAAGCTTTCTTT.

The rearrangement joins TRBV7-9 to TRBJ2-1; tentatively, D is TRBD1 (5 bases). V gave up 5 bases and J gave up 0 bases, with 14 bases separating them. Germline V gene sequence: CDR1 SEHNR, CDR2 FQNEAQ (reference sequence). This CDR3 comprises 16 residues. CDR3 residues: CASSAWGGSSYNEQFF. DNA for the CDR3: TGTGCCAGCAGCGCCTGGGGCGGTAGCTCCTACAATGAGCAGTTCTTC.

This clonotype was picked up one time. The junction departs from the called germline gene at one end, perhaps through a read error. This chain connects TRBV12-3 or TRBV12-4 to TRBJ2-1; D call uncertain. This CDR3 has 12 residues. This chain's CDR3 is CASSRPLNEQFF. CDR3 DNA: TGTGCCAGCAGCCGGCCCCTCAATGAACAGTTCTTC.

This clonotype was seen just once. This chain links TRBV6-4 with TRBJ2-3; D possibly uses TRBD1 or TRBD2 (6 bases each). Trimming took 3 bases from V and 2 from J, leaving 21 bases between them. The germline V gene encodes CDR1 MRHNA and CDR2 SNTAGT. This CDR3 has 18 amino acids. CDR3 coding DNA: TGTGCCAGCAGTGAAGGGGGGCCTCGCGGACTATCCACAGATACGCAGTATTTT. Translated: CASSEGGPRGLSTDTQYF.

This clonotype was recorded many times. The V call is TRBV20-1, the J call TRBJ2-7, with 10 bases identical to TRBD1. CDR1 DFQATT and CDR2 SNEGSKA come from the germline V gene (reference sequence). This CDR3 comprises 14 residues. Trimming removed 6 bases from V and 2 bases from J; junction bases left unmatched: 7. CDR3 residues: CSAPGGQGPYEQYF. The CDR3 nucleotides read TGCAGTGCCCCGGGGGGACAGGGGCCCTACGAGCAGTACTTC.

This clonotype was picked up many times. The rearrangement uses TRBV10-3 and TRBJ2-7; unclear D gene. Deletions cut 3 bases from V and 6 bases from J, with 6 bases between. Germline lookup yields CDR1 ENHRY and CDR2 SYGVKD. This CDR3 contains 11 residues. CDR3 residues: CAISDGAEQYF. The CDR3 DNA reads TGTGCCATCAGTGACGGTGCCGAGCAGTACTTC.

This clonotype was counted only a few times. The chain recombines TRBV27 with TRBJ1-3; D call uncertain. Trimming shortened V by 7 bases and J by 0 bases, and 10 bases separated the two germline ends. The CDR3 has 14 residues. Looked up from germline, CDR1 is MNHEY and CDR2 is SMNVEV (reference sequence). The CDR3 bases are TGTGCCAGCAAAGGTACTTACTCTGGAAACACCATATATTTT. It is translated as CASKGTYSGNTIYF.

The chain carries TRBV11-3 and TRBJ2-2; 10 positions agree with TRBD2. V lost 4 bases to trimming and J lost 0 bases; unmatched junction nucleotides: 8. Per the germline V gene, CDR1 is SGHNT and CDR2 is YENEEA. The CDR3 is 18 amino acids. In nucleotides, the CDR3 is TGTGCCAGCAGCTCCTGGGGACTAGCGAAAGCGAACACCGGGGAGCTGTTTTTT. The encoded protein is CASSSWGLAKANTGELFF.

The sample holds many counts of this clonotype. The chain employs TRBV27 and TRBJ2-3, with D possibly being TRBD1 or TRBD2 (5 bases each). V was shortened by 5 bases and J by 6 bases, with 12 bases between the two germline ends. This CDR3 comprises 13 residues. Germline assignment: CDR1 MNHEY and CDR2 SMNVEV (reference sequence). CDR3 protein: CASSTRQRDTQYF. The CDR3 DNA reads as TGTGCCAGCAGTACCAGACAGCGGGATACGCAGTATTTT.

This clonotype has ten or more counts. The chain carries TRBV9 and TRBJ2-1; 11 positions match TRBD2. This CDR3 contains 20 residues. CDR1 and CDR2 (germline): SGDLS, YYNGEE. V lost 0 bases and J lost 0; bases outside the gene matches: 11. The CDR3 sequence is CASSVEIGLAGPSSYNEQFF. The CDR3 DNA reads as TGTGCCAGCAGCGTAGAGATCGGACTAGCGGGCCCCAGCTCCTACAATGAGCAGTTCTTC.

The chain couples TRBV27 to TRBJ2-5; D remains ambiguous. Trimming removed 5 bases from V and 3 bases from J, with 13 bases in between. The CDR3 has 14 residues. Germline V gene sequence: CDR1 MNHEY, CDR2 SMNVEV (reference sequence). The chain's CDR3 is CASSEAETKETQYF. CDR3 bases: TGTGCCAGCAGTGAAGCTGAGACAAAAGAGACCCAGTACTTC.